The source of this T cell receptor (beta chain) is a study of T-cell reconstitution after alpha-beta-depleted transplantation in children. Study findings and constraints: The high TCRbeta diversity at day 60 in some patients came from surviving recipient T cells and thymic progenitors. In patients about two months after transplant, alpha-beta T cells reportedly arose from several hundred expanded graft clones. At the one-year point after transplant, T-cell counts and TCRbeta diversity were found to come mostly from T cells that had been newly produced.

As it was prepared, the TCRbeta library received unique molecular identifiers. TCRdb recomputed calls from the PCR reads with MiXCR, one row per CDR3 protein. The sample consists of about 980,000 distinct CDR3 sequences, around 30% of them appearing once. Germline-derived CDR1 and CDR2 are MNHNS and SASEGT. Trimming took 4 bases from V and 7 from J; bases not matched to a gene: 4. The CDR3 is 14 residues long. Comment on this clonotype: The target antigen is unknown.

V gene TRBV6-1 combines with J gene TRBJ2-5, with 12 bases fitting TRBD2. Sequenced here: PBMCs, mostly from graft donor cells, sampled 360 days after TCRalphabeta/CD19-depleted stem cell transplant. This TCR was recovered from a boy less than two years old who had a stem cell transplant for SCID, so the T cells may come from the graft donor. CDR3 protein: CASSGLAGAGTQYF. CDR3 coding DNA: TGTGCCAGCAGTGGACTAGCGGGGGCAGGGACCCAGTACTTC.